The entry that follows covers one T cell receptor beta chain sequence. This CDR3 is also generated by other DNA sequences in the sample. The data belong to a study of blood T cell repertoires in COVID-19. The length of the CDR3 is 14 residues. The germline gives CDR1 LNHDA, CDR2 SQIVND (reference sequence). The J segment lost 2 bases and the V segment lost 3 bases, leaving 1 base of the junction unmatched. Generated by immunoSEQ multiplex PCR, the TCRdb table keeps only in-frame clones and is missing some. The table has 250,000 to 350,000 clones, around nine tenths seen once. The origin of this receptor is a woman aged 30 to 39 with COVID-19, enrolled during active disease. The sequenced material came from peripheral blood. V usage is TRBV19 and J usage is TRBJ1-5, with 7 bases fitting TRBD1. CDR3 residues: CASSIGQGNQPQHF. The CDR3 DNA reads as TGTGCCAGTAGTATCGGACAGGGCAATCAGCCCCAGCATTTT.